Following are 5 T cell receptor beta chains from one sample sequenced in a study of blood T cell repertoires in COVID-19. The protocol was immunoSEQ multiplex PCR, while the TCRdb copy is restricted to in-frame clones and leaves out a portion. The sample contains 150,000 to 160,000 clones, more than 65% of which appear only once. Sequencing input: peripheral blood. These receptors were taken from a woman aged 45 to 65 with acute or convalescent COVID-19.

V usage is TRBV27 and J usage is TRBJ1-2; a possible D gene is TRBD1 (6 bases). Germline assignment: CDR1 MNHEY and CDR2 SMNVEV (reference sequence). The V end was cut by 0 bases, the J end by 2 bases, with 13 bases between. The CDR3 loop spans 16 amino acids. In nucleotides, the CDR3 is TGTGCCAGCAGTTTATCGACAGGACGGAGCAACTATGGCTACACCTTC. Translated, it gives CASSLSTGRSNYGYTF.

The chain joins TRBV7-9 to TRBJ1-4; TRBD1 might be the D (5 bases). The CDR3 has 13 amino acids. Germline assignment: CDR1 SEHNR and CDR2 FQNEAQ (reference sequence). V was pared by 4 bases and J by 7 bases, with 10 bases between. The CDR3 DNA reads TGTGCCAGCAGCTCCTCCGGGGGTGAAAAACTGTTTTTT. Translated: CASSSSGGEKLFF.

The J gene is TRBJ2-3, the V gene TRBV5-1; 11 nucleotides align to TRBD2. The CDR3 contains 17 residues. Germline V gives CDR1 SGHRS, CDR2 YFSETQ. V shed 0 bases and J 5 bases; nucleotides not matched to a gene: 8. Written as DNA, the CDR3 is TGCGCCAGCAGCTTGGGACTAGCGGGAAGCGTTCGAGATACGCAGTATTTT. Translating gives CASSLGLAGSVRDTQYF.

V usage is TRBV9 and J usage is TRBJ2-1, with D tentatively TRBD1 (6 bases). The CDR3 runs 18 residues. The germline CDR1 and CDR2 sequences are SGDLS and YYNGEE. V lost 1 base and J lost 10, with 27 bases in between. The CDR3 loop is CASSVNHEGRQKGGEQFF. For the CDR3, the DNA is TGTGCCAGCAGCGTAAATCATGAGGGGCGTCAGAAAGGGGGAGAGCAGTTCTTC. The full variable domain, with the rest looked up from reference TRBV9 and TRBJ2-1, is DSGVTQTPKHLITATGQRVTLRCSPRSGDLSVYWYQQSLDQGLQFLIQYYNGEERAKGNILERFSAQQFPDLHSELNLSSLELGDSALYFCASSVNHEGRQKGGEQFFGPGTRLTVL.

The rearrangement uses TRBV3-1 (or the pseudogene TRBV3-2) and TRBJ2-1, with D maybe TRBD1 (6 bases). This CDR3 region has 13 residues. Germline V gene sequence: CDR1 LGHDT, CDR2 YNNKEL (reference sequence). V was shortened by 1 base and J by 10 bases, with 11 bases between the two germline ends. For the CDR3, the DNA is TGTGCCAGCAGCCAAGGGGGGCCCGGGGAGCAGTTCTTC. It specifies CASSQGGPGEQFF.